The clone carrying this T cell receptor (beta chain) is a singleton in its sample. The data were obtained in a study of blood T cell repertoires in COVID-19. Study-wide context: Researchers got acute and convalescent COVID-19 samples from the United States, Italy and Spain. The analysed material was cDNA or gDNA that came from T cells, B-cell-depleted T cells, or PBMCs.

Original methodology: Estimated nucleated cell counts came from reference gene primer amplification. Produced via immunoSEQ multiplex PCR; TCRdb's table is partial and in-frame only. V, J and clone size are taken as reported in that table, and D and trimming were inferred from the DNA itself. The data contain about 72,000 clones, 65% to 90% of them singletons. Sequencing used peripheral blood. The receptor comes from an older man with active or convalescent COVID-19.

CDR3: CAWRPGKSSYEQYF. CDR3 DNA sequence: TGTGCCTGGAGGCCGGGAAAGAGCTCCTACGAGCAGTACTTC. This chain uses TRBV30 with TRBJ2-7, with D perhaps matching TRBD2 (5 bases). From germline, CDR1 is GTSNPN and CDR2 SVGIG (reference sequence). V dropped 3 bases and J dropped 0 bases, with 12 bases sitting between them. This CDR3 is built from 14 residues. Using reference TRBV30 and TRBJ2-7 for the parts outside the CDR3, the full variable domain is SQTIHQWPATLVQPVGSPLSLECTVEGTSNPNLYWYRQAAGRGLQLLFYSVGIGQISSEVPQNLSASRPQDRQFILSSKKLLLSDSGFYLCAWRPGKSSYEQYFGPGTRLTVT.